This TCR beta chain came from a study of beta chain features in type 1 diabetes. Findings and limits, study-wide: Insertions were fewer and deletions more numerous at VDJ junctions in type 1 diabetes patients. Still unanswered here is whether HLA type influences TCRB rearrangement. A moderate, significant TCRB CDR3 shortening appeared in type 1 diabetes across four CD4+ subsets.

Germline V CDR1 and CDR2: SEHNR, FQNEAQ (reference sequence). The CDR3 consists of 14 residues. V lost 6 bases to trimming and J lost 3 bases, with 11 bases between them. Via CD45RO/CCR7/CD25/CD127/CD95/CD27, cells of the CD4+ naive, central memory, regulatory and stem cell-like memory subsets were sorted. This clone has only a few counts. Its antigen is currently unknown. Since all of the isolated RNA was reverse transcribed, expressed TCRB transcripts were what got sequenced. Sequencing used immunoSEQ multiplex PCR; TCRdb keeps in-frame clones, though not all of them. The table lists 140,000 to 150,000 clones, around 13% of them singletons.

This sequence joins TRBV7-9 and TRBJ2-2; D remains ambiguous. The sequence derives from a man aged 18 to 30 with type 1 diabetes. Sequencing was done on a sample of central memory CD4+ T cells from blood. CDR3 in amino acids: CASSSGRDTGELFF. CDR3 bases: TGTGCCAGCAGTTCGGGTCGGGACACCGGGGAGCTGTTTTTT.